The rows below give T cell receptor beta chains drawn from one sample of a study of T cell repertoires in cytomegalovirus infection. Their antigens are not known. One entry per CDR3 protein results from TCRdb running MiXCR on the reads. The sample yields approximately 140,000 distinct CDR3 sequences, more than 20% seen once. Sequenced: PBMCs, sequenced either directly or after in vitro stimulation (not recorded which). The receptors stem from a human donor in good health (CMV status not recorded). Some clones in this sample may be carry-over from other donors' samples. CDR3s include the opening cysteine and the closing phenylalanine or tryptophan. D genes are given only for firm matches. Size is stated for part of the rows, as once, few or many counts, or as a class when the clone is expanded.

TRBV7-2	many	TRBJ1-5	TRBD1	CASSSSRGNQPQHF	TGTGCCAGCAGCTCCTCCAGGGGGAATCAGCCCCAGCATTTT
TRBV12-3/TRBV12-4	NA	TRBJ1-3	NA	CASSFIGNTIYF	TGTGCCAGCAGTTTCATTGGAAACACCATATATTTT
TRBV7-9	few	TRBJ1-2	TRBD1	CASSEGQGSYGYTF	TGTGCCAGCAGCGAGGGACAGGGATCTTATGGCTACACCTTC
TRBV20-1	NA	TRBJ2-7	NA	CSANSGAPTYEQYF	TGCAGTGCTAATAGCGGAGCGCCTACCTACGAGCAGTACTTC
TRBV3-1	NA	TRBJ2-1	NA	CASSHYGIEAYNEQFF	TGTGCCAGCAGCCACTATGGCATAGAGGCCTACAATGAGCAGTTCTTC
TRBV7-9	many	TRBJ2-5	TRBD2	CASSSTRRGGPEWETQYF	TGTGCCAGCAGCTCTACCCGACGGGGGGGGCCGGAGTGGGAGACCCAGTACTTC
TRBV19	NA	TRBJ1-6	TRBD1	CASSMYTGTGQNSPLHF	TGTGCCAGTAGTATGTATACCGGGACAGGGCAAAATTCACCCCTCCACTTT
TRBV24-1	once	TRBJ1-4	NA	CATSGPNEKLFF	TGTGCCACCAGTGGACCTAATGAAAAACTGTTTTTT
TRBV10-2	NA	TRBJ2-1	TRBD2	CASMVDTSGLFF	TGCGCCAGCATGGTCGACACTAGCGGTTTGTTCTTC
TRBV23-1	once	TRBJ2-1	NA	CASSQPETGDSYNEQFF	TGCGCCAGCAGTCAACCCGAAACGGGAGACTCCTACAATGAGCAGTTCTTC
TRBV7-2	many	TRBJ2-3	TRBD1	CASSLHRGEDTQYF	TGTGCCAGCAGCTTACACAGGGGGGAGGATACGCAGTATTTT
TRBV19	NA	TRBJ2-2	NA	CARSRDANTGELFF	TGTGCCAGGTCCCGGGACGCCAACACCGGGGAGCTGTTTTTT
TRBV20-1	few	TRBJ1-6	TRBD1	CSARPGQGAANSPLHF	TGCAGTGCTAGGCCGGGACAGGGGGCCGCCAATTCACCCCTCCACTTT
TRBV19	NA	TRBJ1-2	NA	CASLTGDLRYTF	TGTGCCAGTCTCACCGGGGACCTCCGGTACACCTTC
TRBV6-2/TRBV6-3	few	TRBJ2-1	TRBD2	CASSEEAGGPYNEQFF	TGTGCCAGCAGTGAGGAAGCGGGAGGGCCCTACAATGAGCAGTTCTTC
TRBV6-2/TRBV6-3	once	TRBJ2-2	NA	CATFTRGYSTGELFF	TGTGCCACCTTCACTCGGGGCTATTCCACCGGGGAGCTGTTTTTT
TRBV7-2	many	TRBJ2-3	NA	CASSFQLGPTDTQYF	TGTGCCAGCAGCTTCCAGTTAGGGCCCACAGATACGCAGTATTTT
TRBV7-9	few	TRBJ2-5	TRBD1	CASSSRTGGSETQYF	TGTGCCAGCAGCTCCCGGACAGGGGGCAGCGAGACCCAGTACTTC
TRBV20-1	NA	TRBJ2-3	TRBD2	CSASPLAADTQYF	TGCAGTGCATCCCCACTAGCGGCAGATACGCAGTATTTT
TRBV7-8	few	TRBJ2-3	NA	CASTLFSEGNTDTQYF	TGTGCCAGCACCCTCTTCAGCGAGGGGAACACAGATACGCAGTATTTT
TRBV7-6	NA	TRBJ2-1	TRBD2	CASSPGYPGLAETYNEQFF	TGTGCCAGCAGCCCCGGGTACCCTGGACTAGCGGAGACCTACAATGAGCAGTTCTTC
TRBV19	NA	TRBJ2-1	TRBD2	CASSQSSPGRGLSSYNEQFF	TGTGCCAGTAGTCAGAGTAGTCCGGGGCGGGGACTAAGCTCCTACAATGAGCAGTTCTTC
TRBV7-8	many	TRBJ2-3	TRBD2	CASSGEGRVLDTQYF	TGTGCCAGCAGCGGGGAGGGCAGGGTACTAGATACGCAGTATTTT
TRBV10-2	NA	TRBJ1-5	NA	CASMDSVSNQPQHF	TGCGCCAGCATGGACAGTGTAAGCAATCAGCCCCAGCATTTT
TRBV20-1	NA	TRBJ2-1	NA	CSAQGGRSYNEQFF	TGCAGTGCCCAGGGGGGCCGCTCCTACAATGAGCAGTTCTTC
TRBV7-2	many	TRBJ1-1	NA	CASSLAQGMNTEAFF	TGTGCCAGCAGCTTAGCACAGGGAATGAACACTGAAGCTTTCTTT
TRBV11-2	NA	TRBJ2-5	NA	CASSFVGAGETQYF	TGTGCCAGCAGCTTCGTAGGGGCCGGGGAGACCCAGTACTTC
TRBV20-1	NA	TRBJ2-3	NA	CSARELGASGAQYF	TGCAGTGCTAGAGAATTAGGAGCTTCGGGGGCGCAGTATTTT
TRBV6-2/TRBV6-3	few	TRBJ2-7	NA	CASSYGTSYEQYF	TGTGCCAGCAGTTACGGGACCTCCTACGAGCAGTACTTC
TRBV10-3	many	TRBJ2-3	NA	CAISFSSPTDTQYF	TGTGCCATCAGTTTCTCCTCACCCACAGATACGCAGTATTTT
TRBV4-1	NA	TRBJ2-5	NA	CASSPNEGMGLETQYF	TGCGCCAGCAGCCCCAATGAGGGGATGGGTTTGGAGACCCAGTACTTC
TRBV5-6	few	TRBJ1-5	NA	CASSSGGPQHF	TGTGCCAGCAGTTCCGGGGGGCCCCAGCATTTT
TRBV19	few	TRBJ2-5	NA	CASSRGNVAKETQYF	TGTGCCAGTAGTAGAGGGAACGTGGCCAAAGAGACCCAGTACTTC
TRBV12-3/TRBV12-4	few	TRBJ2-3	NA	CASSLIDTQYF	TGTGCCAGCAGTTTAATTGATACGCAGTATTTT
TRBV7-2	few	TRBJ2-5	TRBD1	CASSTRTGGVGTQYF	TGTGCCAGCAGCACCCGGACAGGGGGGGTCGGGACCCAGTACTTC
TRBV6-5	NA	TRBJ1-1	TRBD1	CASSPLPGQGALMNTEAFF	TGTGCCAGCAGCCCCCTCCCGGGACAGGGGGCTCTTATGAACACTGAAGCTTTCTTT
TRBV7-2	few	TRBJ2-7	NA	CASSHSRTGPPEQYF	TGTGCCAGCAGCCATTCCAGGACCGGACCTCCCGAGCAGTACTTC
TRBV6-2/TRBV6-3	NA	TRBJ2-7	TRBD2	CASRTTSGGDEQYF	TGTGCCAGCAGGACAACTAGCGGAGGAGACGAGCAGTACTTC
TRBV7-9	NA	TRBJ2-1	NA	CASSPRRGLVSYNEQFF	TGTGCCAGCAGCCCCAGACGTGGCCTAGTCTCCTACAATGAGCAGTTCTTC
TRBV27	NA	TRBJ2-5	TRBD2	CASSLTAGGTQETQYF	TGTGCCAGCAGTCTCACAGCGGGAGGAACACAAGAGACCCAGTACTTC
TRBV6-6	few	TRBJ2-3	NA	CASRGQQMNTDTQYF	TGTGCCAGCAGGGGACAACAGATGAACACAGATACGCAGTATTTT
TRBV6-2/TRBV6-3	few	TRBJ2-4	NA	CASSYPVPTQYF	TGTGCCAGCAGTTACCCCGTCCCGACTCAGTACTTC
TRBV12-3/TRBV12-4	NA	TRBJ1-2	TRBD1	CASSLAGTGRSGYTF	TGTGCCAGCAGTTTAGCCGGGACAGGGAGGAGTGGCTACACCTTC
TRBV20-1	many	TRBJ2-5	TRBD1	CSAKRTGQETQYF	TGCAGTGCTAAAAGGACAGGCCAAGAGACCCAGTACTTC
TRBV7-2	many	TRBJ1-1	NA	CASSLEGGGSEAFF	TGTGCCAGCAGCTTAGAAGGGGGAGGGTCTGAAGCTTTCTTT
TRBV20-1	few	TRBJ2-6	NA	CSARDRAAGANVLTF	TGCAGTGCTAGAGACCGGGCGGCTGGGGCCAACGTCCTGACTTTC
TRBV2	NA	TRBJ2-1	TRBD2	CASSEAAGGNNEQFF	TGTGCCAGCAGTGAGGCAGCGGGAGGGAACAATGAGCAGTTCTTC
TRBV11-2	NA	TRBJ2-2	NA	CASSSLARGTGELFF	TGTGCCAGCAGCTCACTAGCAAGGGGCACCGGGGAGCTGTTTTTT
TRBV7-8	few	TRBJ2-7	NA	CASSPTRLGSYEQYF	TGTGCCAGCAGCCCGACTAGACTTGGCTCCTACGAGCAGTACTTC
TRBV2	NA	TRBJ2-3	NA	CASRIRSTDTQYF	TGTGCCAGCAGGATTAGGAGCACAGATACGCAGTATTTT
TRBV28	many	TRBJ2-7	NA	CASSLTGLSYEQYF	TGTGCCAGCAGCCTGACAGGCCTATCCTACGAGCAGTACTTC
TRBV7-2	few	TRBJ1-1	TRBD1	CASSLAGPGQHFMNTEAFF	TGTGCCAGCAGCTTAGCCGGCCCGGGACAGCACTTCATGAACACTGAAGCTTTCTTT
TRBV7-2	many	TRBJ1-4	TRBD1	CASSLGQGAEKLFF	TGTGCCAGCAGCCTGGGACAGGGGGCTGAAAAACTGTTTTTT
TRBV6-2/TRBV6-3	few	TRBJ2-1	NA	CASSYSSQGNEQFF	TGTGCCAGCAGTTACTCGAGTCAGGGTAATGAGCAGTTCTTC
TRBV7-2	many	TRBJ1-5	NA	CASSLGGWSNQPQHF	TGTGCCAGCAGCTTGGGGGGTTGGAGCAATCAGCCCCAGCATTTT
TRBV5-1	many	TRBJ1-1	NA	CASSSWTPRGEAFF	TGCGCCAGCAGCTCATGGACCCCCCGTGGTGAAGCTTTCTTT
TRBV5-1	few	TRBJ1-5	NA	CASSFRYRGARQPQHF	TGCGCCAGCAGCTTTCGTTATCGGGGGGCGCGTCAGCCCCAGCATTTT